The clone carrying this TCR beta chain was seen more than once but under ten times. These data come from a study of T cells after yellow fever vaccination. 5'RACE template switching generated TCR cDNA, adding a universal primer site and UMIs. In TCRdb, the 5' RACE reads were re-called with MiXCR into one record per CDR3 protein. The sample includes some 320,000 distinct CDR3 sequences, over 8.5% of them seen just once. This CDR3 spans 10 amino acids. Trimming took 5 bases from V and 6 from J, leaving 8 bases between them. Per germline, CDR1 DFQATT and CDR2 SNEGSKA (reference sequence). The specimen comprised CD4+ T cells sorted from PBMCs, sampled 45 days after the yellow fever booster vaccination. This clonotype was sampled from a man aged 18 to 30 who received the YFV17D yellow fever vaccine. V and J are TRBV20-1 and TRBJ2-7; no clear D gene. This CDR3 is CSALGSEQYF. The CDR3 DNA is TGCAGTGCTTTGGGGTCCGAGCAGTACTTC.